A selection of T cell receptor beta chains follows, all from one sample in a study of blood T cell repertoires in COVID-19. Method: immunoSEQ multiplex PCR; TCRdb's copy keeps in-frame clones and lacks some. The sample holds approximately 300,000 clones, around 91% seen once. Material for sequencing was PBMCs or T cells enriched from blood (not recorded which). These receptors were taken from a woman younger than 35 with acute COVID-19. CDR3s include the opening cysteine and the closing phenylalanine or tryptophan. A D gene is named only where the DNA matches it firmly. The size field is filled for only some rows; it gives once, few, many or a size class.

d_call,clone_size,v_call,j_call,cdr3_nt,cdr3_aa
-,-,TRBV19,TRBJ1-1,TGTGCCAGTAGTTGGGGCCTGGATCGAACTGAAGCTTTCTTT,CASSWGLDRTEAFF
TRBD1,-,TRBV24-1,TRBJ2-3,TGTGCCACCAGTGAATCCCGGACAGGGACGGGAGATACGCAGTATTTT,CATSESRTGTGDTQYF
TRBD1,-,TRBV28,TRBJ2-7,TGTGCCAGCAGATTACAGGGGGTCAGCTACGAGCAGTACTTC,CASRLQGVSYEQYF
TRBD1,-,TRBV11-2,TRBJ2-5,TGTGCCAGCAGCCCAGGACAGGGTCTGGAGACCCAGTACTTC,CASSPGQGLETQYF
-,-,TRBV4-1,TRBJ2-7,TGCGCCAGCAGCCCCGGGGATATTCGACACGAGCAGTACTTC,CASSPGDIRHEQYF
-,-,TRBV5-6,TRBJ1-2,TGTGCCAGCAGCTTGCGGACAGAGACGTACACCTTC,CASSLRTETYTF
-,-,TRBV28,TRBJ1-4,TGTGCCAGCAGTTTTGATGGGGCCGATTGGGTAACTAATGAAAAACTGTTTTTT,CASSFDGADWVTNEKLFF
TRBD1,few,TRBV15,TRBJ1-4,TGTGCCACCAGCAGGGACAGGGTGGGCGAAAAACTGTTTTTT,CATSRDRVGEKLFF
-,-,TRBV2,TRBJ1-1,TGTGCCAGCAGGGCAGGGCTCACTGAAGCTTTCTTT,CASRAGLTEAFF
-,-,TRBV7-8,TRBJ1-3,TGTGCCAGCAGCCCAGGAACAGGACACTCTGGAAACACCATATATTTT,CASSPGTGHSGNTIYF
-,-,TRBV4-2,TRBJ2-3,TGTGCCAGCAGCCAAGGGCAAGGGGCAGGGGGCACAGATACGCAGTATTTT,CASSQGQGAGGTDTQYF
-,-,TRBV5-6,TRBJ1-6,TGTGCCAGCAGCTTGGAGGCCAGGGGCAGTGCATTCTCACCCCTCCACTTT,CASSLEARGSAFSPLHF
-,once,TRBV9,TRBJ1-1,TGTGCCAGCAGCGTAGAGCAACGGGGAACTGAAGCTTTCTTT,CASSVEQRGTEAFF
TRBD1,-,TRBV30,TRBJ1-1,TGTGCTTTCTACCTGACAGGGACCACTGAAGCTTTCTTT,CAFYLTGTTEAFF
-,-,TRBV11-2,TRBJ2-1,TGTGCCAGCAGCTTTAGGAGGGTTCCCATTAATGAGCAGTTCTTC,CASSFRRVPINEQFF
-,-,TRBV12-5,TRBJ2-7,TGTGCTAGTGGCTACAGGGAAAACGAGCAGTACTTC,CASGYRENEQYF
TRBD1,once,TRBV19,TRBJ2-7,TGTGCCAGTAGTATAGGGGACAGGGTCGACGAGCAGTACTTC,CASSIGDRVDEQYF